This is a list of T cell receptor beta chains from one sample in a study of cytomegalovirus exposure and HLA in healthy donors. Only in-frame clones appear in the TCRdb table, and some are missing; sequencing was by immunoSEQ multiplex PCR. The table lists approximately 170,000 clones, around 68% of them singletons. The specimen sequenced was PBMCs. All receptors derive from a woman between 40 and 55 years old in good health and CMV-seropositive. Both conserved end residues are part of each CDR3. The D gene is left open where the match is weak. Clone size is given for some rows only: seen once, a few or many times, or a class if the clone is expanded.

cdr3_aa,cdr3_nt,v_call,j_call,clone_size,d_call
CASSYSMSQLLYGCTF,TGTGCCAGCAGTTACTCGATGTCACAGTTACTCTATGGCTGCACCTTC,TRBV6-5,TRBJ1-2,-,-
CATRTGGNIQYF,TGTGCCACCCGCACGGGGGGAAACATTCAGTACTTC,TRBV6-5,TRBJ2-4,-,TRBD2
CASSPDSLYGYTF,TGTGCCAGCAGCCCGGACAGTCTCTATGGCTACACCTTC,TRBV7-9,TRBJ1-2,-,-
CASSTEQGPYNEQFF,TGTGCCAGTAGTACTGAGCAGGGTCCCTACAATGAGCAGTTCTTC,TRBV19,TRBJ2-1,-,-
CATSPQRGGVYEQYF,TGTGCCACCAGCCCCCAACGGGGGGGCGTCTACGAGCAGTACTTC,TRBV15,TRBJ2-7,few,TRBD2
CASSYNSPSNTGELFF,TGTGCCAGCAGTTACAACTCACCCTCGAACACCGGGGAGCTGTTTTTT,TRBV6-5,TRBJ2-2,-,-
CASSLIQGAASGDGYTF,TGTGCCAGCAGCTTAATCCAGGGGGCAGCCTCCGGAGATGGCTACACCTTC,TRBV7-8,TRBJ1-2,-,TRBD1
CASSQDLHGRGPRESTF,TGCGCCAGCAGCCAAGATCTACACGGGAGAGGCCCGAGGGAGTCCACCTTC,TRBV4-1,TRBJ1-2,-,-
CASSLERGSYNEQFF,TGTGCCAGCAGCTTAGAGCGGGGCAGCTACAATGAGCAGTTCTTC,TRBV7-2,TRBJ2-1,-,TRBD2
CASSGGHNYGYTF,TGTGCCAGCAGCGGGGGACATAACTATGGCTACACCTTC,TRBV7-8,TRBJ1-2,-,-
CASRTLTGTGRDEQYF,TGTGCCAGCAGAACCTTAACCGGGACAGGGCGCGACGAGCAGTACTTC,TRBV27,TRBJ2-7,-,TRBD1
CASSTGEDYGYTF,TGTGCCAGCAGCACGGGGGAGGACTATGGCTACACCTTC,TRBV14,TRBJ1-2,-,-
CASSQGSERSLFEQYF,TGTGCCAGCAGCCAAGGTTCGGAGCGGAGCCTTTTTGAGCAGTACTTC,TRBV4-2,TRBJ2-5,-,-
CASSGLGETGELFF,TGTGCCAGCAGTGGACTAGGCGAAACCGGGGAGCTGTTTTTT,TRBV2,TRBJ2-2,-,-
CASSSPTGGSNQPQHF,TGTGCCAGCAGTTCTCCGACAGGCGGGAGCAATCAGCCCCAGCATTTT,TRBV6-6,TRBJ1-5,few,-
CASTPGSLTNYGYTF,TGCGCCAGCACCCCCGGGAGCTTAACTAACTATGGCTACACCTTC,TRBV10-2,TRBJ1-2,-,-
CASSYQGHPYEQYF,TGTGCCAGCAGTTACCAGGGACACCCCTACGAGCAGTACTTC,TRBV6-5,TRBJ2-7,-,-
CASSPYVTGGILVGSYNEQFF,TGTGCCAGCTCACCCTACGTCACAGGGGGAATCTTGGTGGGCTCCTACAATGAGCAGTTCTTC,TRBV18,TRBJ2-1,few,TRBD1
CSFRGENGYTF,TGCAGCTTCAGGGGAGAGAATGGCTACACCTTC,TRBV20-1,TRBJ1-2,-,-
CASSGSGGLDTQYF,TGTGCCAGCAGCGGATCCGGGGGACTAGATACGCAGTATTTT,TRBV7-2,TRBJ2-3,-,-
CATSRGGGGGGFSDTQYF,TGTGCCACCAGCAGAGGCGGGGGCGGGGGGGGGTTCTCAGATACGCAGTATTTT,TRBV15,TRBJ2-3,few,TRBD2
CASRDSTATLYGYTF,TGTGCCAGTAGGGACTCAACCGCCACCCTTTATGGCTACACCTTC,TRBV19,TRBJ1-2,-,-
CASSQEYRDSGQFF,TGCGCCAGCAGCCAAGAATACCGGGATTCCGGGCAGTTCTTC,TRBV4-3,TRBJ2-1,-,-
CASSFQGDSYEQYF,TGTGCCAGCAGCTTTCAGGGGGACTCCTACGAGCAGTACTTC,TRBV7-2,TRBJ2-7,-,TRBD1
CASSFTTGASYNEQFF,TGTGCCAGCAGTTTCACCACAGGGGCGTCCTACAATGAGCAGTTCTTC,TRBV6-5,TRBJ2-1,-,TRBD1
CASRFTHSIQGDTEAFF,TGTGCCAGCAGGTTTACACATTCTATACAGGGGGACACTGAAGCTTTCTTT,TRBV28,TRBJ1-1,-,TRBD1
CSVDNPGGPSYEQYF,TGCAGCGTTGATAACCCCGGGGGGCCCTCCTACGAGCAGTACTTC,TRBV29-1,TRBJ2-7,-,-
CASSLRQGVAQQYF,TGTGCCAGCAGCTTACGACAGGGTGTGGCCCAGCAGTATTTT,TRBV5-8,TRBJ2-3,-,TRBD1
CASSPSGRGEQYF,TGTGCCAGCAGCCCTAGCGGGAGGGGCGAGCAGTACTTC,TRBV14,TRBJ2-7,-,TRBD2
CASSQEGGANTGELFF,TGTGCCAGCAGCCAAGAAGGGGGGGCGAACACCGGGGAGCTGTTTTTT,TRBV4-2,TRBJ2-2,-,-